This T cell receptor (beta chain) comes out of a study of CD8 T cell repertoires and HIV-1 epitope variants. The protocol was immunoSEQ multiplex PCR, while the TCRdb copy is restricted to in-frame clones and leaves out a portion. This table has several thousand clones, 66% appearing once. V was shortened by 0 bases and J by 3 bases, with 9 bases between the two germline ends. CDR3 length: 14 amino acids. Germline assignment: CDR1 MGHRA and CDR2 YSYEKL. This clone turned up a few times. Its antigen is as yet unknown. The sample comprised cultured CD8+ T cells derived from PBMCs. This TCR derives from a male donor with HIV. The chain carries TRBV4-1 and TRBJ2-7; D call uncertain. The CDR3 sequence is CASSQDEENYEQYF. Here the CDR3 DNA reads TGCGCCAGCAGCCAAGATGAAGAAAACTACGAGCAGTACTTC.